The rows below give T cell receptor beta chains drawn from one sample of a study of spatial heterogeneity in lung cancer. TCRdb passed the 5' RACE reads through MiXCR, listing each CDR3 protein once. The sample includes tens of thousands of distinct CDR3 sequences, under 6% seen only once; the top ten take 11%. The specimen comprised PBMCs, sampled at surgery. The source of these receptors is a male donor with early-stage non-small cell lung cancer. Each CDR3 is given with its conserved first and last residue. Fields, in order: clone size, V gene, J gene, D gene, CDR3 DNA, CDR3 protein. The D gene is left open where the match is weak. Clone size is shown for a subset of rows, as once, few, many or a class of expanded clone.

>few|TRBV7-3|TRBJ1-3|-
TGTGCCAGCAGCTTAACAAGGGTAGCTCTTGAAAACACCATATATTTT
CASSLTRVALENTIYF
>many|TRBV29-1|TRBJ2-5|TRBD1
TGCAGCGTTGGTTGGGACAGGGGCGTCCAAGAGACCCAGTACTTC
CSVGWDRGVQETQYF
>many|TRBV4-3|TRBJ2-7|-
TGCGCCAGCAGCCAATCGCGGGCTGAAGCCTACGAGCAGTACTTC
CASSQSRAEAYEQYF
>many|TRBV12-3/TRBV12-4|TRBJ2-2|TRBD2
TGTGCCAGCCGGACTAGTCCGAGCACCGGGGAGCTGTTTTTT
CASRTSPSTGELFF
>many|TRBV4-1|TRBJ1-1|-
TGCGCCAGCAGCCACCCCCCGTCAGGGTCTGAAGCTTTCTTT
CASSHPPSGSEAFF
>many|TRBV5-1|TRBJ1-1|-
TGCGCCAGCAGCTTGGTGGGTGACACTGAAGCTTTCTTT
CASSLVGDTEAFF
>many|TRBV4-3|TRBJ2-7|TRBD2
TGCGCCAGCAGCCAAGAAGCCCCCGAGGTCGAGCGGGGTACCTACGAGCAGTACTTC
CASSQEAPEVERGTYEQYF
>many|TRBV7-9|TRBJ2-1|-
TGTGCCAGCAGCTTTCTACAGGGCGCCTCCTACAATGAGCAGTTCTTC
CASSFLQGASYNEQFF
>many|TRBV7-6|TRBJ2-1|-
TGTGCCAGCAGCTTAATGCTCGGGAGTGAGCAGTTCTTC
CASSLMLGSEQFF
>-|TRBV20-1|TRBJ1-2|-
TGCAGTGCTCCCGACATCCAAGGCTACACCTTC
CSAPDIQGYTF
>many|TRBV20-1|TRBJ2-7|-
TGCAGTGCTTCCGAAGCGCGAAGCTCCTACGAGCAGTACTTC
CSASEARSSYEQYF
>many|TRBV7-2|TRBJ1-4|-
TGTGCCAGCAGCACAACAGAGGTCACTAATGAAAAACTGTTTTTT
CASSTTEVTNEKLFF
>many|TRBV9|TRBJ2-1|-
TGTGCCAGCAGCGTAATTCAAGGAAATGAGCAGTTCTTC
CASSVIQGNEQFF
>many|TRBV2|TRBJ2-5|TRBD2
TGTGCCAGCAGTCCTAGCGGAGAGACCCAGTACTTC
CASSPSGETQYF
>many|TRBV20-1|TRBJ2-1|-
TGCAGTGCTTCTCCGGGACATACGATCAATGAGCAGTTCTTC
CSASPGHTINEQFF
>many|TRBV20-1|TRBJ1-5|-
TGCAGTGCTAGGGTCAGCCGAAATCAGCCCCAGCATTTT
CSARVSRNQPQHF
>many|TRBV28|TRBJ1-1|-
TGTGTCTCAGACAGTCGCCACACTGAAGCTTTCTTT
CVSDSRHTEAFF
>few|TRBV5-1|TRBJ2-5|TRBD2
TGCGCCAGCAGCTTGGCCAGCGGGACCCAGGTAGAGACCCAGTACTTC
CASSLASGTQVETQYF
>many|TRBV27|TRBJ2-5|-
TGTGCCAGCAGTCCCATCGATGGGACCCTCCCGGACTTC
CASSPIDGTLPDF
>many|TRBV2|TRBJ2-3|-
TGTGCCAGCAGTCTTCAGGGAACAGATACGCAGTATTTT
CASSLQGTDTQYF
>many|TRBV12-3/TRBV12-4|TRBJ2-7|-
TGTGCCAGCAGTGCCGGGCCACCAAAATACGAGCAGTACTTC
CASSAGPPKYEQYF
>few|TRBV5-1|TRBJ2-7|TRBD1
TGCGCCAGCAGCTTAAAGACGGGGACAGGGGGTAGCGCTAGCGTATACGAGCAGTACTTC
CASSLKTGTGGSASVYEQYF
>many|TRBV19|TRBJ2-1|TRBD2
TGTGCCAGTAGTACAACTAGCGGTTCCTACAATGAGCAGTTCTTC
CASSTTSGSYNEQFF
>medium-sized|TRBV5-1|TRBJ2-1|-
TGCGCCAGCAGCCCGGGACTCAGATACAATGAGCAGTTCTTC
CASSPGLRYNEQFF
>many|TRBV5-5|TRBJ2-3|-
TGTGCCAGCAGCTTTCAGAGATTAGATACGCAGTATTTT
CASSFQRLDTQYF
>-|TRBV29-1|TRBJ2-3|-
TGCAGCGTTCAGGATAGCGGAAGCACAGATACGCAGTATTTT
CSVQDSGSTDTQYF
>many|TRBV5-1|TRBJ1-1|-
TGCGCCAGCAGCTTGAATCGGGGCGCGGGGAACACTGAAGCTTTCTTT
CASSLNRGAGNTEAFF
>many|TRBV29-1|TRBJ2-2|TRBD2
TGCAGCGCTAGGACTAGCGGGGGTTCGAGCACCGGGGAGCTGTTTTTT
CSARTSGGSSTGELFF
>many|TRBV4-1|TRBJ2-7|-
TGCGCCAGCAGCCAAGCGGGGAACTACGAGCAGTACTTC
CASSQAGNYEQYF
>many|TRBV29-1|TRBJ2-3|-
TGCAGCGTTGTACCGGAGAACACAGATACGCAGTATTTT
CSVVPENTDTQYF
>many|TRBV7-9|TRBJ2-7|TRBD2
TGTGCCAGCAGCCCTAGAATTCTAGCGGGAAGCGGTGAGCAGTACTTC
CASSPRILAGSGEQYF